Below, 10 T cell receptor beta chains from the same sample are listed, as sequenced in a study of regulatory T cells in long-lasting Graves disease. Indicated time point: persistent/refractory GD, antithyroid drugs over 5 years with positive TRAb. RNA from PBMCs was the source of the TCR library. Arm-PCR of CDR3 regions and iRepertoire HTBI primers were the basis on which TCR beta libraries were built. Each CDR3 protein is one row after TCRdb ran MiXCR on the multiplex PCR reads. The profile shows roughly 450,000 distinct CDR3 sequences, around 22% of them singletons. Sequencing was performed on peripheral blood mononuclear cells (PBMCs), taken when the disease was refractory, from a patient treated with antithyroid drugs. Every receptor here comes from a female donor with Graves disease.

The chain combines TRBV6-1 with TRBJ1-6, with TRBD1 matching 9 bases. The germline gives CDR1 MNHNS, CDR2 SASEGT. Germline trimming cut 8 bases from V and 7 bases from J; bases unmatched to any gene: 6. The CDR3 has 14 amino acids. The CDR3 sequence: CASGEDRGNSPLHF. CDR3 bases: TGTGCCAGCGGAGAGGACAGGGGAAATTCACCCCTCCACTTT.

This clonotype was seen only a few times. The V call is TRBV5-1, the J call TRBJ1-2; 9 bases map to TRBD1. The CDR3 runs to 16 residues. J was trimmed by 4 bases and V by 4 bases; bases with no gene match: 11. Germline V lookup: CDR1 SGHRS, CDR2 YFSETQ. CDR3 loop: CASSPGQGPNFYGYTF. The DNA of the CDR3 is TGCGCCAGCAGCCCAGGACAGGGGCCCAACTTCTATGGCTACACCTTC.

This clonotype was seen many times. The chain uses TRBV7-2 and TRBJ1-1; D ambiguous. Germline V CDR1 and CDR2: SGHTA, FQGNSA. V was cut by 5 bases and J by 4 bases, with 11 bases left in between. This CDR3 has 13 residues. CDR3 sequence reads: CASSLPTLTEAFF. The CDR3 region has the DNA TGTGCCAGCAGCCTTCCTACCCTCACTGAAGCTTTCTTT. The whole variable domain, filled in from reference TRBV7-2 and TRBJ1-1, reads GAGVSQSPSNKVTEKGKDVELRCDPISGHTALYWYRQSLGQGLEFLIYFQGNSAPDKSGLPSDRFSAERTGGSVSTLTIQRTQQEDSAVYLCASSLPTLTEAFFGQGTRLTVV.

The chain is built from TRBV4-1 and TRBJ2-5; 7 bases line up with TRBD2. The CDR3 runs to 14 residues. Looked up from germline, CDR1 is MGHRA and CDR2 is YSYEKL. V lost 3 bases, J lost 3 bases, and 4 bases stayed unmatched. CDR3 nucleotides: TGCGCCAGCAGCCATACTAGCGCGGAAGAGACCCAGTACTTC. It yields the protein CASSHTSAEETQYF.

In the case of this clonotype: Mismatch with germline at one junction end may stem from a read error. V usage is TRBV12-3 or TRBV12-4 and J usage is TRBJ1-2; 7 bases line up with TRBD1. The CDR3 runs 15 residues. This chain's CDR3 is CPSSIGTALDYGYTF. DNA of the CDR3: TGTCCCAGCAGTATCGGGACAGCCTTGGACTATGGCTACACCTTC.

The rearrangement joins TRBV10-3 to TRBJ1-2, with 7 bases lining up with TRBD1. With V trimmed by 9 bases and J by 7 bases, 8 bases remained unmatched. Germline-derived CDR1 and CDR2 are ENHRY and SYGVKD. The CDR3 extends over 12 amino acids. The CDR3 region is CAIAGGGGGYTF. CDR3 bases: TGTGCCATTGCAGGGGGAGGAGGTGGCTACACCTTC.

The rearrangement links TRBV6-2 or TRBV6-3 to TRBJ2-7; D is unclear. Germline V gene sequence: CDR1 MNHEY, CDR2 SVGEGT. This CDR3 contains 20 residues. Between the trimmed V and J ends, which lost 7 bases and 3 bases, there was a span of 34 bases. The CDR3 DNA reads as TGTGCCAGCATCTCTTTGCACAGTAGGTCCCGACATCTAAGAGACTACGAGCAGTACTTC. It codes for CASISLHSRSRHLRDYEQYF.

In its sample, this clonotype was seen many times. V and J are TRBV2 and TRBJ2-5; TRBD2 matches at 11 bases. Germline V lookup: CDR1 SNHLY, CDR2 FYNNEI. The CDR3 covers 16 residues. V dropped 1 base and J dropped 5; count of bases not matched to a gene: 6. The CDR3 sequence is CASSEGASGRPETQYF. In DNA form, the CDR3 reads TGTGCCAGCAGTGAAGGGGCTAGCGGGAGGCCGGAGACCCAGTACTTC. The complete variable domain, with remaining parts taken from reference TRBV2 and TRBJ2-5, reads EPEVTQTPSHQVTQMGQEVILRCVPISNHLYFYWYRQILGQKVEFLVSFYNNEISEKSEIFDDQFSVERPDGSNFTLKIRSTKLEDSAMYFCASSEGASGRPETQYFGPGTRLLVL.

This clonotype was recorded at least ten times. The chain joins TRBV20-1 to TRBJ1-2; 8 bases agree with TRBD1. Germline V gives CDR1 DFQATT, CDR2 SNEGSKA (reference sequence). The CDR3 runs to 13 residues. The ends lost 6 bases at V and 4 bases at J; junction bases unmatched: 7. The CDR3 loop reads CSAAADRGYGYTF. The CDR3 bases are TGCAGTGCCGCTGCTGACAGGGGCTATGGCTACACCTTC.

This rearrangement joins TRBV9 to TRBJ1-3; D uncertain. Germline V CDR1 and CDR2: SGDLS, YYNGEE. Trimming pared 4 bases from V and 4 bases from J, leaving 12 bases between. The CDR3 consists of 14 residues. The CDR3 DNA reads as TGTGCCAGCAGCTGGGAGGAGGACGGAAACACCATATATTTT. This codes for CASSWEEDGNTIYF.